These T cell receptor beta chains were read from a single sample in a study of vaccination effects on CD4 cells after COVID-19. Sequenced by immunoSEQ multiplex PCR; TCRdb stores in-frame clones only, minus some. The data hold about 73,000 clones, with around 79% observed a single time. These receptors' targets are unknown. Source: CD4+ T cells from PBMCs cultured with HCoV-NL63 spike peptides, taken before COVID-19 vaccination. Receptor source: a human donor who received a COVID-19 vaccine. The CDR3 runs from the conserved cysteine through the conserved F or W. The order of the fields is D gene, clone size, J gene, V gene, CDR3 length, CDR3 protein, CDR3 DNA. A D gene is named only where the DNA matches it firmly. Expanded clones are given a class, and other clones once, few, many or no size at all.

NA	NA	TRBJ2-5	TRBV12-3/TRBV12-4	13	CASSFLNQETQYF	TGTGCCAGCAGTTTCCTGAACCAAGAGACCCAGTACTTC
TRBD1	few	TRBJ1-2	TRBV19	14	CASSGSGTGYGYTF	TGTGCCAGTAGCGGTTCCGGGACAGGCTATGGCTACACCTTC
TRBD2	NA	TRBJ2-1	TRBV12-3/TRBV12-4	13	CASSVTPGLESFF	TGTGCCAGCAGTGTAACGCCGGGACTAGAGTCCTTCTTC
NA	NA	TRBJ1-5	TRBV4-1	16	CASSQPIGAGNQPQHF	TGCGCCAGCAGCCAACCTATAGGGGCCGGAAATCAGCCCCAGCATTTT
NA	NA	TRBJ1-6	TRBV30	13	CAWSLAASGPLHF	TGTGCCTGGAGTCTAGCGGCCTCTGGACCCCTCCACTTT
NA	NA	TRBJ2-5	TRBV21-1	11	CARGSQETQYF	TGTGCCAGGGGTAGCCAAGAGACCCAGTACTTC
NA	NA	TRBJ1-2	TRBV7-9	12	CASDATNYGYTF	TGTGCCAGCGACGCCACTAACTATGGCTACACCTTC
TRBD2	NA	TRBJ2-5	TRBV5-1	16	CASSLKPAGEQETQYF	TGCGCCAGCAGCTTGAAACCAGCGGGGGAGCAAGAGACCCAGTACTTC
NA	NA	TRBJ1-1	TRBV6-6	13	CASSFRGNTEAFF	TGTGCCAGCAGTTTCAGGGGGAACACTGAAGCTTTCTTT
NA	NA	TRBJ1-1	TRBV30	12	CAWSLWGTEAFF	TGTGCCTGGAGTTTGTGGGGGACTGAAGCTTTCTTT
NA	once	TRBJ1-3	TRBV30	14	CAWKYGLSGNTIYF	TGTGCCTGGAAGTACGGCCTCTCTGGAAACACCATATATTTT
NA	NA	TRBJ1-3	TRBV4-2	17	CASSESFGVGSGNTIYF	TGTGCCAGCAGCGAAAGTTTCGGTGTGGGTTCCGGAAACACCATATATTTT
TRBD2	NA	TRBJ2-3	TRBV6-1	14	CASLVAGGWDTQYF	TGTGCCAGCTTAGTGGCGGGGGGGTGGGATACGCAGTATTTT
TRBD2	NA	TRBJ2-1	TRBV7-3	15	CASSPASGSYNEQFF	TGTGCCAGCAGCCCAGCTAGCGGCTCCTACAATGAGCAGTTCTTC
NA	NA	TRBJ1-6	TRBV30	14	CASQGGSYNSPLHF	TGTGCCTCCCAGGGAGGGTCCTATAATTCACCCCTCCACTTT
TRBD1	NA	TRBJ2-3	TRBV10-2	14	CASSATGGTDTQYF	TGCGCCAGCAGCGCCACAGGGGGCACAGATACGCAGTATTTT
NA	NA	TRBJ2-5	TRBV18	16	CASSPPKTATGETQYF	TGTGCCAGCTCACCACCGAAAACAGCCACGGGGGAGACCCAGTACTTC
NA	NA	TRBJ2-5	TRBV6-1	15	CASSDLKRRVETQYF	TGTGCCAGCAGTGACCTCAAACGTAGAGTTGAGACCCAGTACTTC
NA	NA	TRBJ2-5	TRBV5-1	15	CASSLSPLKAETQYF	TGCGCCAGCAGCTTGTCTCCCCTAAAGGCAGAGACCCAGTACTTC
NA	NA	TRBJ1-4	TRBV30	13	CAWSVLGGEKLFF	TGTGCCTGGAGTGTACTAGGGGGTGAAAAACTGTTTTTT
NA	NA	TRBJ2-5	TRBV27	15	CASRLTWQYQETQYF	TGTGCCAGCAGGCTCACATGGCAGTACCAAGAGACCCAGTACTTC
TRBD1	NA	TRBJ2-5	TRBV9	16	CASSPGTGLYQETQYF	TGTGCCAGCAGCCCCGGGACAGGCTTGTACCAAGAGACCCAGTACTTC
NA	NA	TRBJ1-1	TRBV12-5	14	CASQTVDVATEAFF	TGTGCTAGTCAGACAGTCGACGTGGCCACTGAAGCTTTCTTT
TRBD1	NA	TRBJ1-5	TRBV6-1	14	CASSDLTGNQPQHF	TGTGCCAGCAGTGATTTGACAGGGAATCAGCCCCAGCATTTT
TRBD1	once	TRBJ1-2	TRBV5-1	12	CASSYTGDGYTF	TGCGCCAGCAGCTACACAGGGGATGGCTACACCTTC
NA	few	TRBJ1-6	TRBV19	17	CASTNTALGSYNSPLHF	TGTGCCAGTACTAATACAGCGCTTGGTTCCTATAATTCACCCCTCCACTTT
NA	NA	TRBJ2-5	TRBV5-8	15	CASSLKGMYQETQYF	TGTGCCAGCAGCTTGAAGGGGATGTACCAAGAGACCCAGTACTTC
NA	NA	TRBJ2-1	TRBV24-1	16	CATSANVRGSYNEQFF	TGTGCCACCAGTGCGAACGTCAGGGGCAGCTACAATGAGCAGTTCTTC
NA	NA	TRBJ2-2	TRBV7-2	15	CASSLWGMNTGELFF	TGTGCCAGCAGCTTATGGGGGATGAACACCGGGGAGCTGTTTTTT
TRBD2	NA	TRBJ2-1	TRBV10-3	15	CATGLAGGSGNEQFF	TGTGCCACGGGACTAGCGGGGGGTTCGGGCAATGAGCAGTTCTTC
TRBD1	NA	TRBJ1-2	TRBV28	13	CASVFRGIGGYTF	TGTGCCAGCGTCTTCAGGGGGATCGGTGGCTACACCTTC
NA	NA	TRBJ1-5	TRBV7-2	14	CASSLSGASQPQHF	TGTGCCAGCAGCTTATCAGGGGCGAGTCAGCCCCAGCATTTT
NA	NA	TRBJ2-3	TRBV7-8	16	CASIQGTGARTDTQYF	TGTGCCAGCATCCAAGGTACGGGGGCCCGCACAGATACGCAGTATTTT
NA	NA	TRBJ1-3	TRBV19	14	CASKLRGSGNTIYF	TGTGCCAGTAAACTTAGGGGTTCTGGAAACACCATATATTTT
TRBD1	few	TRBJ1-5	TRBV19	15	CASSRQGESNQPQHF	TGTGCCAGTAGTCGACAGGGGGAAAGCAATCAGCCCCAGCATTTT
NA	NA	TRBJ2-1	TRBV19	14	CASSIGQTLNEQFF	TGTGCCAGTAGTATCGGACAGACCCTCAATGAGCAGTTCTTC
TRBD1	NA	TRBJ2-3	TRBV5-1	17	CASSLGDSAASTDTQYF	TGCGCCAGCAGCTTGGGGGACAGCGCTGCTAGCACAGATACGCAGTATTTT
NA	NA	TRBJ1-6	TRBV6-6	17	CASSQQGIENFASPLHF	TGTGCCAGCAGTCAACAGGGAATCGAGAATTTTGCTTCACCCCTCCACTTT
TRBD2	NA	TRBJ2-3	TRBV20-1	16	CSASRLAGTSTDTQYF	TGCAGTGCTAGTCGACTAGCGGGGACTAGCACAGATACGCAGTATTTT
NA	NA	TRBJ1-5	TRBV19	15	CASSSLLGGGQPQHF	TGTGCCAGTAGTTCCCTTTTGGGAGGGGGGCAGCCCCAGCATTTT
NA	once	TRBJ1-2	TRBV4-3	20	CASSQELSSSPQFYNYGYTF	TGCGCCAGCAGCCAAGAACTGTCCAGCTCGCCACAATTTTATAACTATGGCTACACCTTC
NA	NA	TRBJ2-5	TRBV19	17	CASSNREGKHVPGAQYF	TGTGCCAGTAGCAACCGAGAGGGGAAACATGTCCCAGGGGCCCAGTACTTC